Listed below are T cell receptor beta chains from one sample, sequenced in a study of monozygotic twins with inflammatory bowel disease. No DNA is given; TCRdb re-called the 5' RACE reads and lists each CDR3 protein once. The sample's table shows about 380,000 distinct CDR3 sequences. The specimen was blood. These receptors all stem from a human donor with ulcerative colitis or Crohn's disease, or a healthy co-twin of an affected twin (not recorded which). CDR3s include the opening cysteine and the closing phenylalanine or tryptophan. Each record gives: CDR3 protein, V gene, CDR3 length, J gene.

CDR3 protein: CASSSRRSGGWETQYF; V gene: TRBV12-3/TRBV12-4; CDR3 length: 16; J gene: TRBJ2-5
CDR3 protein: CASRLGQQETQYF; V gene: TRBV6-5; CDR3 length: 13; J gene: TRBJ2-5
CDR3 protein: CASIRTSLPNEQFF; V gene: TRBV27; CDR3 length: 14; J gene: TRBJ2-1
CDR3 protein: CSVVTSGGQNRNEQFF; V gene: TRBV29-1; CDR3 length: 16; J gene: TRBJ2-1
CDR3 protein: CASSQEANTEAFF; V gene: TRBV4-1; CDR3 length: 13; J gene: TRBJ1-1
CDR3 protein: CASRTGVSIGELFF; V gene: TRBV27; CDR3 length: 14; J gene: TRBJ2-2
CDR3 protein: CASIAVGNYGYTF; V gene: TRBV5-6; CDR3 length: 13; J gene: TRBJ1-2
CDR3 protein: CASSFLGDTGELFF; V gene: TRBV7-9; CDR3 length: 14; J gene: TRBJ2-2
CDR3 protein: CAWSAGRGPAEAFF; V gene: TRBV30; CDR3 length: 14; J gene: TRBJ1-1
CDR3 protein: CAWRLAGALGTQNF; V gene: TRBV30; CDR3 length: 14; J gene: TRBJ2-3
CDR3 protein: CASSEWGHPLNEKLFF; V gene: TRBV10-1; CDR3 length: 16; J gene: TRBJ1-4
CDR3 protein: CASSFPGHNSPLHF; V gene: TRBV12-3/TRBV12-4; CDR3 length: 14; J gene: TRBJ1-6
CDR3 protein: CSVEDTAEGEQFF; V gene: TRBV29-1; CDR3 length: 13; J gene: TRBJ2-1
CDR3 protein: CASSMGRSLYEQYF; V gene: TRBV5-1; CDR3 length: 14; J gene: TRBJ2-7
CDR3 protein: CASTDRPLNTEAFF; V gene: TRBV28; CDR3 length: 14; J gene: TRBJ1-1
CDR3 protein: CGASGGAVSSDTQYF; V gene: TRBV20-1; CDR3 length: 15; J gene: TRBJ2-3
CDR3 protein: CASSPGDYRVEDTQYF; V gene: TRBV5-1; CDR3 length: 16; J gene: TRBJ2-3
CDR3 protein: CSVERVSNTGELFF; V gene: TRBV29-1; CDR3 length: 14; J gene: TRBJ2-2
CDR3 protein: CASSLYGTRDEQFF; V gene: TRBV5-6; CDR3 length: 14; J gene: TRBJ2-1
CDR3 protein: CASSLGDRDETQYF; V gene: TRBV5-1; CDR3 length: 14; J gene: TRBJ2-5
CDR3 protein: CASSPRYYEQYF; V gene: TRBV6-2/TRBV6-3; CDR3 length: 12; J gene: TRBJ2-7
CDR3 protein: CASSLRPGEKLFF; V gene: TRBV7-3; CDR3 length: 13; J gene: TRBJ1-4
CDR3 protein: CASSPNPGGNRVNEQFF; V gene: TRBV7-9; CDR3 length: 17; J gene: TRBJ2-1
CDR3 protein: CSARDRTGRIKSFF; V gene: TRBV20-1; CDR3 length: 14; J gene: TRBJ2-1
CDR3 protein: CASSHSTFTGELFF; V gene: TRBV3-1; CDR3 length: 14; J gene: TRBJ2-2
CDR3 protein: CSARPPFDGGRQETQYF; V gene: TRBV20-1; CDR3 length: 17; J gene: TRBJ2-5
CDR3 protein: CASSLEGANSYEQYF; V gene: TRBV12-3/TRBV12-4; CDR3 length: 15; J gene: TRBJ2-7
CDR3 protein: CASSFASGNEKLFF; V gene: TRBV12-3/TRBV12-4; CDR3 length: 14; J gene: TRBJ1-4
CDR3 protein: CASNKGGIVYGYTF; V gene: TRBV7-2; CDR3 length: 14; J gene: TRBJ1-2
CDR3 protein: CASSFGQGYGYTF; V gene: TRBV27; CDR3 length: 13; J gene: TRBJ1-2
CDR3 protein: CASSLIEGNNEQFF; V gene: TRBV7-6; CDR3 length: 14; J gene: TRBJ2-1
CDR3 protein: CATSREGVPQPEQFF; V gene: TRBV15; CDR3 length: 15; J gene: TRBJ2-1
CDR3 protein: CASSPGQGTGELFF; V gene: TRBV5-1; CDR3 length: 14; J gene: TRBJ2-2
CDR3 protein: CASTRYGTGILANYGYTF; V gene: TRBV27; CDR3 length: 18; J gene: TRBJ1-2
CDR3 protein: CASSLQGLAGNYNEQFF; V gene: TRBV7-2; CDR3 length: 17; J gene: TRBJ2-1
CDR3 protein: CASRQGPLSNQPQHF; V gene: TRBV6-2/TRBV6-3; CDR3 length: 15; J gene: TRBJ1-5
CDR3 protein: CSVVEDNGNQPQHF; V gene: TRBV29-1; CDR3 length: 14; J gene: TRBJ1-5
CDR3 protein: CASSRSGGETQYF; V gene: TRBV7-6; CDR3 length: 13; J gene: TRBJ2-5
CDR3 protein: CSVEFRLYTEAFF; V gene: TRBV29-1; CDR3 length: 13; J gene: TRBJ1-1
CDR3 protein: CSVLKLKGTGLAGHGELFF; V gene: TRBV29-1; CDR3 length: 19; J gene: TRBJ2-2
CDR3 protein: CASSIGLTGWYEQYF; V gene: TRBV11-2; CDR3 length: 15; J gene: TRBJ2-7